A selection of T cell receptor beta chains follows, all from one sample in a study of blood T cell repertoires in COVID-19. The table came from immunoSEQ multiplex PCR; TCRdb's copy has only in-frame clones and leaves some out. Among 130,000 or so clones listed, approximately 86% were seen once. Input material: peripheral blood. These receptors were obtained from a woman aged 55-70 years with acute or convalescent COVID-19. Each CDR3 is given with its conserved first and last residue. A D gene is named only where the DNA matches it firmly. For some rows the clone size is stated as once, few or many, or as a class when expanded; others skip it.

clone size	D gene	J gene	V gene	CDR3 DNA	CDR3 protein
NA	TRBD1	TRBJ1-5	TRBV19	TGTGCCAGTAGTCGGCAGGGGGATCAGCCCCAGCATTTT	CASSRQGDQPQHF
NA	NA	TRBJ1-1	TRBV18	TGTGCCAGCTCACCAGCGGGAAGTATGAACACTGAAGCTTTCTTT	CASSPAGSMNTEAFF
NA	TRBD1	TRBJ1-2	TRBV5-6	TGTGCCAGCAGCTCCAGACAGGGTGATGGCTATGGCTACACCTTC	CASSSRQGDGYGYTF
NA	TRBD1	TRBJ2-7	TRBV19	TGTGCCAGTAGTATCGGGACAGGCCCCCTGGAGCAGTACTTC	CASSIGTGPLEQYF
few	NA	TRBJ1-5	TRBV6-5	TGTGCCAGCAGTTTCTCTTCAGGGCGGCAGCCCCAGCATTTT	CASSFSSGRQPQHF
NA	NA	TRBJ1-5	TRBV4-2	TGTGCCAGCAGCCAAGATGGGCGCATGGTGGTTCAGCCCCAGCATTTT	CASSQDGRMVVQPQHF
NA	TRBD1	TRBJ1-1	TRBV5-1	TGCGCCAGCAGCTTGGCGTACAGGGGCATGAACACTGAAGCTTTCTTT	CASSLAYRGMNTEAFF
NA	NA	TRBJ2-7	TRBV15	TGTGCCACCAGCAGAGATCATCACGAGCAGTACTTC	CATSRDHHEQYF
NA	TRBD1	TRBJ2-6	TRBV7-2	TGTGCCAGCAGCGCTGACAGGGGTTTCTCCGGGGCCAACGTCCTGACTTTC	CASSADRGFSGANVLTF
NA	TRBD1	TRBJ1-5	TRBV4-3	TGCGCCAGCAGCCAAGAAGGAGGACAGGGGTTGCCCCAGCATTTT	CASSQEGGQGLPQHF
NA	NA	TRBJ1-2	TRBV18	TGTGCCAGCTCACCAGCAGGGGACGACGCCTATGGCTACACCTTC	CASSPAGDDAYGYTF
NA	TRBD1	TRBJ2-2	TRBV18	TGTGCCAGCTCACCGGACAGGGGCGCCGGGGAGCTGTTTTTT	CASSPDRGAGELFF
NA	TRBD2	TRBJ2-3	TRBV10-3	TGTGCCATCAGTAGAGTCGGATTGCTAGCGGGGAACACAGATACGCAGTATTTT	CAISRVGLLAGNTDTQYF
NA	TRBD1	TRBJ2-2	TRBV4-1	TGCGCCAGCAGCCATGAATCCGGGACAGGGACGGGTGGTAGCACCGGGGAGCTGTTTTTT	CASSHESGTGTGGSTGELFF
NA	NA	TRBJ1-5	TRBV5-1	TGCGCCAGCAGCTTGGTGGCAGGGGCGGGTCAGCCCCAGCATTTT	CASSLVAGAGQPQHF
NA	TRBD1	TRBJ2-2	TRBV5-1	TGCGCCAGCAGCTTTACAGGGGGCGATAGCACCGGGGAGCTGTTTTTT	CASSFTGGDSTGELFF
once	TRBD1	TRBJ1-2	TRBV4-3	TGCGCCAGCAGCCAAGATTTCATCAAGGGGGCGGCCTATGGCTACACCTTC	CASSQDFIKGAAYGYTF
NA	TRBD1	TRBJ1-4	TRBV11-2	TGTGCCAGCAGCTTAGGGGCAGGGGGCCTAACAACTAATGAAAAACTGTTTTTT	CASSLGAGGLTTNEKLFF
NA	TRBD1	TRBJ2-3	TRBV28	TGTGCCAGCAAAGAGTGGGGACAGGGGAGAGATACGCAGTATTTT	CASKEWGQGRDTQYF
NA	TRBD1	TRBJ2-7	TRBV30	TGTGCCTGGAGTTTCCGGGACAGGGTGTACTTC	CAWSFRDRVYF
NA	TRBD2	TRBJ2-3	TRBV5-1	TGCGCCAGCAGGCCGGGACTAGCGGGGGCTAAAGGAGATACGCAGTATTTT	CASRPGLAGAKGDTQYF
NA	NA	TRBJ1-2	TRBV7-2	TGTGCCAGCAGCTTACAAGGAGGTAGTAGTGGCTACACCTTC	CASSLQGGSSGYTF
NA	NA	TRBJ1-5	TRBV30	TGTGCCTGGAGTGTTGCGGGAGAGGGGCCCCAGCATTTT	CAWSVAGEGPQHF
NA	TRBD2	TRBJ2-3	TRBV7-9	TGTGCCAGCAGCTCTAGCGGGGGGGCGTGGGATACGCAGTATTTT	CASSSSGGAWDTQYF
NA	NA	TRBJ2-3	TRBV5-1	TGCGCCAGCAGCTTTGAATGGAGGGCCACAGATACGCAGTATTTT	CASSFEWRATDTQYF
NA	NA	TRBJ2-4	TRBV27	TGTGCCAGCAGTTTAAGAGCCCCTCGGGGATTTATGCCCAAAAACATTCAGTACTTC	CASSLRAPRGFMPKNIQYF
NA	NA	TRBJ2-5	TRBV28	TGTGCCAGCAGTCCCCCAAGCTTCCAAGAGACCCAGTACTTC	CASSPPSFQETQYF
NA	NA	TRBJ2-7	TRBV7-2	TGTGCCAGCAGCAATAGTCCGTCCTACGAGCAGTACTTC	CASSNSPSYEQYF
NA	TRBD1	TRBJ2-1	TRBV7-2	TGTGCCAGCAGCTCAATGCGGACAGGGCACTACAATGAGCAGTTCTTC	CASSSMRTGHYNEQFF
NA	NA	TRBJ1-2	TRBV5-5	TGTGCCAGCAGCTCGGGACTTGGCTACACCTTC	CASSSGLGYTF
NA	NA	TRBJ1-6	TRBV7-9	TGTGCCAGCAGCTTAGGGGAGGATTCACCCCTCCACTTT	CASSLGEDSPLHF
NA	TRBD1	TRBJ1-2	TRBV20-1	TGCAGTGCACGGGACAGCTATGGCTACACCTTC	CSARDSYGYTF
NA	NA	TRBJ1-1	TRBV3-1/TRBV3-2	TGTGCCAGCAGCCTTACAGTGAACACTGAAGCTTTCTTT	CASSLTVNTEAFF
NA	TRBD1	TRBJ1-1	TRBV18	TGTGCCAGCTCACCGGGACAGGGGGTTCTTAACACTGAAGCTTTCTTT	CASSPGQGVLNTEAFF
NA	TRBD1	TRBJ1-1	TRBV5-8	TGTGCCAGCAGCTACCGGGACAGGGTAACCACTGAAGCTTTCTTT	CASSYRDRVTTEAFF